This passage covers 13 T cell receptor beta chains from one sample sequenced in a study of regulatory T cells in long-lasting Graves disease. Time point given: newly diagnosed GD, antithyroid drugs for less than 3 months. PBMCs provided the RNA from which the TCR library was made. The TCR beta library used iRepertoire HTBI primers with Arm-PCR amplification of CDR3. TCRdb re-derived calls from the multiplex PCR reads in MiXCR, one entry per CDR3 protein. Found here are 350,000 to 400,000 distinct CDR3 sequences, roughly 15% of them singletons; the top ten hold about 20%. Material: peripheral blood mononuclear cells (PBMCs), obtained at new diagnosis, from a patient treated with antithyroid drugs. The receptors were sampled from a female donor with Graves disease.

The chain is built from TRBV4-1 and TRBJ2-1; 12 nucleotides line up with TRBD2. Germline V gives CDR1 MGHRA, CDR2 YSYEKL. The CDR3 covers 17 residues. The ends lost 1 base at V and 5 bases at J; junction bases unmatched: 6. This CDR3 reads CASSQGSRTSGDNEQFF. In DNA, the CDR3 is TGCGCCAGCAGCCAAGGCTCCCGGACTAGCGGGGACAATGAGCAGTTCTTC.

This clonotype was found once. The chain links TRBV9 to TRBJ2-1, with TRBD2 identical over 11 bases. Trimming took 0 bases from V and 7 from J; bases not matched to a gene: 12. In germline, CDR1 is SGDLS, CDR2 YYNGEE. The CDR3 has 18 residues. CDR3 nucleotide sequence: TGTGCCAGCAGCGTAGGAGTAGCGGGGGGGACCGGTAGGAATGAGCAGTTCTTC. It yields the protein CASSVGVAGGTGRNEQFF.

This clonotype has only a few counts. The chain carries TRBV7-7 and TRBJ2-3, with TRBD1 matching 9 bases. Germline V gives CDR1 SSHAT, CDR2 FNYEAQ (reference sequence). Germline trimming cut 5 bases from V and 3 bases from J; bases unmatched to any gene: 6. The CDR3 has 15 amino acids. The CDR3 DNA sequence: TGTGCCAGCAGCCCCTCGGGACAGGGTACAGATACGCAGTATTTT. Protein product: CASSPSGQGTDTQYF. The variable domain in full, completed from reference TRBV7-7 and TRBJ2-3, reads GAGVSQSPRYKVTKRGQDVTLRCDPISSHATLYWYQQALGQGPEFLTYFNYEAQPDKSGLPSDRFSAERPEGSISTLTIQRTEQRDSAMYRCASSPSGQGTDTQYFGPGTRLTVL.

This clonotype was recorded at least ten times. The CDR3 nucleotides read TGTGCCAGCAGTTTTTTAAGCGGATCCGGAGAGACCCAGTACTTC. It codes for CASSFLSGSGETQYF. This chain joins TRBV6-5 and TRBJ2-5; D perhaps matches TRBD2 (5 bases). The length of the CDR3 is 15 residues. CDR1 is MNHEY and CDR2 is SVGAGI in the germline V gene. Trimming took off 4 bases at V and 4 bases at J, with 16 bases between the two ends.

A few counts support this clonotype. The chain links TRBV28 to TRBJ2-5; D is undetermined. The CDR3 spans 14 residues. Germline values: CDR1 MDHEN, CDR2 SYDVKM. V was trimmed by 3 bases and J by 0 bases, leaving 8 bases between them. This CDR3 reads CASSFPMNQETQYF. Written as DNA, the CDR3 is TGTGCCAGCAGTTTTCCAATGAACCAAGAGACCCAGTACTTC.

Many counts were recorded for this clonotype. The chain uses TRBV20-1 and TRBJ1-1; D is perhaps TRBD1 (5 bases). There are 13 residues in the CDR3. V shed 3 bases and J shed 0 bases, with 8 bases lying between them. CDR1 and CDR2 (germline): DFQATT, SNEGSKA (reference sequence). The CDR3 protein is CSASRDLNTEAFF. The DNA for the CDR3 is TGCAGTGCTAGTCGGGACTTGAACACTGAAGCTTTCTTT.

At least ten counts were recorded for this clonotype. This chain links TRBV3-1 with TRBJ1-2; D remains unclear. V lost 4 bases to trimming and J lost 3 bases, with 18 bases between them. Germline V CDR1 and CDR2: LGHDT, YNNKEL (reference sequence). This CDR3 is 16 amino acids long. CDR3 protein: CASSPRRGPSDYGYTF. The CDR3 DNA reads TGTGCCAGCAGCCCCCGCCGAGGACCGTCGGACTATGGCTACACCTTC.

At least ten counts were recorded for this clonotype. V is TRBV27 and J is TRBJ2-1, with D hard to call. The germline gives CDR1 MNHEY, CDR2 SMNVEV (reference sequence). The CDR3 contains 14 residues. The germline V and J ends were trimmed by 2 bases and 2 bases, with 7 bases remaining between them. Here the CDR3 reads CASSLDGPYNEQFF. The CDR3 nucleotides read TGTGCCAGCAGTTTAGATGGCCCCTACAATGAGCAGTTCTTC.

The rearrangement links TRBV5-1 to TRBJ2-1; 7 bases line up with TRBD2. CDR3 length: 13 residues. Germline CDR1 and CDR2: SGHRS and YFSETQ. V shed 4 bases, J shed 8 bases, and the junction held 6 bases outside the gene matches. CDR3 nucleotide sequence: TGCGCCAGCAGCCCACGGGGGGACGATGAGCAGTTCTTC. Its protein is CASSPRGDDEQFF.

There are many counts of this clonotype. J is TRBJ2-7 and V is TRBV20-1, with D perhaps being TRBD1 or TRBD2 (5 bases each). The germline V gene has CDR1 DFQATT and CDR2 SNEGSKA (reference sequence). The CDR3 contains 14 residues. V lost 6 bases and J 2 bases, leaving 17 bases between the germline ends. The CDR3 bases are TGCAGTGCCGCAGGGACCGAGATGACCTACGAGCAGTACTTC. Translation: CSAAGTEMTYEQYF.

Details on this clonotype: One end of the junction varies from germline; a read error may be responsible. The chain recombines TRBV20-1 with TRBJ2-5, with 16 nucleotides matching TRBD2. The CDR3 runs 16 residues. In germline, CDR1 is DFQATT, CDR2 SNEGSKA (reference sequence). The CDR3 coding sequence is TGCAGTGCGGGGACTAGCGGGAGGGCCGATTTTGAGACCCAGTACTTT. Amino acids: CSAGTSGRADFETQYF.

This clonotype was detected ten times or more. The gene calls are TRBV20-1 and TRBJ2-7, with 7 bases identical to TRBD2. CDR1 is DFQATT, CDR2 SNEGSKA, per germline (reference sequence). There are 16 residues in the CDR3. Losses at the gene ends were 0 bases for V and 2 bases for J; bases not matched to a gene: 10. The CDR3 protein is CSARDFRGEGPYEQYF. As DNA, the CDR3 is TGCAGTGCTAGAGATTTCCGGGGGGAGGGGCCCTACGAGCAGTACTTC.

This clonotype was counted many times. The chain employs TRBV5-1 and TRBJ1-3; the D gene is possibly TRBD1 (6 bases). V lost 4 bases, J lost 3 bases, and 8 bases lay in between. Germline V CDR1 and CDR2: SGHRS, YFSETQ. There are 13 residues in the CDR3. The CDR3 region has the DNA TGCGCCAGCAGCGTGGACAGTGGAAACACCATATATTTT. Encoded protein: CASSVDSGNTIYF. Combining the CDR3 with reference TRBV5-1 and TRBJ1-3 gives the whole variable domain KAGVTQTPRYLIKTRGQQVTLSCSPISGHRSVSWYQQTPGQGLQFLFEYFSETQRNKGNFPGRFSGRQFSNSRSEMNVSTLELGDSALYLCASSVDSGNTIYFGEGSWLTVV.